This T cell receptor beta chain was sequenced during a study of blood T cell repertoires in COVID-19. As for the study in general: Acute-phase and convalescent COVID-19 samples originated in the United States, Italy and Spain.

V lost 2 bases and J lost 0, with 2 bases in between. CDR1 is SGHDN, CDR2 FVKESK, per germline. The CDR3 consists of 13 residues. Produced via immunoSEQ multiplex PCR; TCRdb's table is partial and in-frame only. The data hold fewer than 150,000 clones, with 70% to 80% observed a single time. Sequencing was done on a sample of peripheral blood. The chain has TRBV14 and TRBJ1-3; no definite D call. The clonotype originates from a man in his fifties with acute or convalescent COVID-19. The CDR3 is CASSQYSGNTIYF. CDR3 DNA sequence: TGTGCCAGCAGCCAATACTCTGGAAACACCATATATTTT.